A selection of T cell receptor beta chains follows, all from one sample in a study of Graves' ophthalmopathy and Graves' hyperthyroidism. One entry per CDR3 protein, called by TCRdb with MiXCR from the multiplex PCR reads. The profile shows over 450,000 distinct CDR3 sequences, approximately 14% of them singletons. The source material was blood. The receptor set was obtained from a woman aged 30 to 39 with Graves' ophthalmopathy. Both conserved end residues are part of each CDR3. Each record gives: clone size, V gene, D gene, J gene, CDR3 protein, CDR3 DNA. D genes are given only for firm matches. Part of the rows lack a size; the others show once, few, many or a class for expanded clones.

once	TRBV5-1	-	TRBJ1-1	CASSLGGAVTEAFF	TGCGCCAGCAGTCTGGGGGGGGCGGTAACTGAAGCTTTCTTT
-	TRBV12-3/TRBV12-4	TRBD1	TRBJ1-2	CASRAWDRSSGYTF	TGTGCCAGCAGGGCTTGGGACAGATCGTCTGGCTACACCTTC
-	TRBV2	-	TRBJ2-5	CASRDRLRVQETQYF	TGTGCCAGCAGGGACAGACTGAGGGTGCAAGAGACCCAGTACTTC
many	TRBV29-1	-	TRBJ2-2	CSAGSGELFF	TGCAGCGCGGGGAGCGGGGAGCTGTTTTTT
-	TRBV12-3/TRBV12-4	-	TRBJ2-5	CASRIAGTPYQETQYF	TGTGCCAGCAGGATTGCCGGGACCCCTTATCAAGAGACCCAGTACTTC
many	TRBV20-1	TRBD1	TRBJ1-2	CSARGGDSYGYTF	TGCAGTGCTAGAGGCGGGGACAGCTATGGCTACACCTTC
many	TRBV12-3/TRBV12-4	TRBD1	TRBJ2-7	CASSPTGPRDEQYF	TGTGCCAGCAGTCCGACAGGGCCGCGGGACGAGCAGTACTTC
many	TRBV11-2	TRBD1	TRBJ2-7	CASSPWPGGVSYEQYF	TGTGCCAGCAGCCCCTGGCCAGGGGGCGTCTCCTACGAGCAGTACTTC
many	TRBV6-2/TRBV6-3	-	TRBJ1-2	CASSYYVQGSAMANYGYTF	TGTGCCAGCAGTTACTATGTTCAGGGTTCAGCAATGGCTAACTATGGCTACACCTTC
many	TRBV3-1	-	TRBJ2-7	CASSQDTNTGEQYF	TGTGCCAGCAGCCAAGATACCAACACAGGGGAGCAGTACTTC
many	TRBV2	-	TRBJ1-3	CASDLSLNSGNTIYF	TGTGCCAGCGACCTCTCTCTCAACTCTGGAAACACCATATATTTT
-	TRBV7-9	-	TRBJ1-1	CASGGTGNTEAFF	TGTGCCAGCGGAGGGACGGGTAACACTGAAGCTTTCTTT
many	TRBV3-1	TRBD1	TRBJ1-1	CASSRTGGLNTEAFF	TGTGCCAGCAGCCGGACAGGCGGGCTGAACACTGAAGCTTTCTTT
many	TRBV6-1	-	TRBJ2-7	CASSEVVLGLPFF	TGTGCCAGCAGTGAAGTAGTTTTGGGACTTCCTTTCTTC
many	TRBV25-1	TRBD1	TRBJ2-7	CASSEGDRSSYEQYF	TGTGCCAGCAGTGAGGGGGACAGGAGCTCCTACGAGCAGTACTTC
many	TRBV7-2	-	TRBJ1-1	CASSSRAELTEAFF	TGTGCCAGCAGCTCCCGGGCAGAACTCACTGAAGCTTTCTTT
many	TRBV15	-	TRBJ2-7	CATSRGRGRLSDEQYF	TGTGCCACCAGCAGGGGACGGGGGAGGCTGTCGGACGAGCAGTACTTC
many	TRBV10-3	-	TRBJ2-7	CAISDGLGSYEQYF	TGTGCCATCAGTGATGGTCTCGGCTCCTACGAGCAGTACTTC
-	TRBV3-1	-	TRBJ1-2	CASSQATGRSGYTF	TGTGCCAGCAGCCAGGCAACAGGACGATCTGGCTACACCTTC
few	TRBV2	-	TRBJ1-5	CASTSGAAQPQHF	TGTGCCAGCACCTCAGGGGCGGCTCAGCCCCAGCATTTT
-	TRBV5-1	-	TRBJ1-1	CASSHDRNTEAFF	TGCGCCAGCAGCCATGACCGGAACACTGAAGCTTTCTTT
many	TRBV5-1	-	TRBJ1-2	CASSLAPLFDF	TGCGCCAGCAGCTTGGCACCGCTCTTCGACTTC
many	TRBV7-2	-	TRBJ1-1	CASSLGRSQEAFF	TGTGCCAGCAGCCTTGGACGGAGTCAAGAAGCTTTCTTT
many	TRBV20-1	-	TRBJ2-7	CSATASYEQYF	TGCAGTGCTACAGCCTCCTACGAGCAGTACTTC
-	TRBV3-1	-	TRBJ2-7	CASSQEAQGYYEQYF	TGTGCCAGCAGCCAAGAAGCACAGGGATACTACGAGCAGTACTTC
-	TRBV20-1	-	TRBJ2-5	CSAGHDLSVETQYF	TGCAGTGCCGGCCATGACCTCAGCGTGGAGACCCAGTACTTC
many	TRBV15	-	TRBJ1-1	CATSRDRSGFITEAFF	TGTGCCACCAGCAGAGATCGCTCGGGGTTTATTACTGAAGCTTTCTTT
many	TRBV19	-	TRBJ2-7	CASSIDRTGYEQYF	TGTGCCAGTAGTATAGATAGAACGGGCTACGAGCAGTACTTC
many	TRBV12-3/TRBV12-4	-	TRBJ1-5	CASSLGNSNQPQHF	TGTGCCAGCAGTCTGGGGAATAGCAATCAGCCCCAGCATTTT
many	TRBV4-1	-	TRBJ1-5	CASSQDPRANQPQHF	TGCGCCAGCAGCCAAGATCCAAGGGCCAATCAGCCCCAGCATTTT
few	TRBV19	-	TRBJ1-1	CASSMRGLREAFF	TGTGCCAGTAGTATGCGGGGGCTTAGGGAAGCTTTCTTT
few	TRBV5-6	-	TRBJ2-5	CASSPPDWGVGQYF	TGTGCCAGCAGCCCTCCGGACTGGGGGGTTGGCCAGTACTTC
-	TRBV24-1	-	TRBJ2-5	CATSLPPSETQYF	TGTGCCACCAGTTTACCACCGTCGGAGACCCAGTACTTC
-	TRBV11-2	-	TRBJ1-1	CASSRVGNTEAFF	TGTGCCAGCAGCCGGGTAGGGAACACTGAAGCTTTCTTT
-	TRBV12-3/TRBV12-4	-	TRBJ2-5	CASSLSRGTQYF	TGTGCCAGCAGTTTGTCCAGGGGGACCCAGTACTTC
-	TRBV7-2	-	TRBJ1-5	CASSGGGLRSNQPQHF	TGTGCCAGCTCGGGGGGGGGGCTTAGGAGCAATCAGCCCCAGCATTTT
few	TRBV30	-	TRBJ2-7	CAWSVRATYEQYF	TGTGCCTGGAGTGTACGCGCTACCTACGAGCAGTACTTC
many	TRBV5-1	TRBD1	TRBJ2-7	CASSLAPGTASYEQYF	TGCGCCAGCAGCTTGGCCCCCGGGACAGCCTCCTACGAGCAGTACTTC
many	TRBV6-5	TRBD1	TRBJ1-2	CASSPDRGAGGYTF	TGTGCCAGCAGTCCTGACAGGGGCGCAGGTGGCTACACCTTC
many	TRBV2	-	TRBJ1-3	CASRSDGGNTIYF	TGTGCCAGCAGGTCGGACGGAGGAAACACCATATATTTT
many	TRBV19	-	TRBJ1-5	CASSIVAVGNQPQHF	TGTGCCAGTAGTATTGTGGCGGTGGGCAATCAGCCCCAGCATTTT
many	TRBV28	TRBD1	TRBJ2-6	CASSLGTGGAKGANVLTF	TGTGCCAGCAGTTTAGGGACAGGGGGCGCGAAAGGGGCCAACGTCCTGACTTTC
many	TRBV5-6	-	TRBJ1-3	CASSFLRNTIYF	TGTGCCAGCAGCTTTTTGAGAAACACCATATATTTT
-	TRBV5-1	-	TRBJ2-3	CASSLQGGSGTDTQYF	TGCGCCAGCAGCCTACAGGGCGGTAGCGGCACAGATACGCAGTATTTT
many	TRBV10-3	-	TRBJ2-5	CAIRPNGGETQYF	TGTGCCATCAGGCCGAACGGCGGTGAGACCCAGTACTTC
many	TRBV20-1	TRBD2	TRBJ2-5	CSAREGGLVGRETQYF	TGCAGTGCTAGGGAGGGGGGACTAGTCGGCCGAGAGACCCAGTACTTC
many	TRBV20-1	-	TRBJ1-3	CSPGDPTGNTIYF	TGCTCCCCCGGTGATCCCACTGGAAACACCATATATTTT
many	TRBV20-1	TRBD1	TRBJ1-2	CSAERAGTGSSGYTF	TGCAGTGCTGAACGCGCCGGGACAGGGTCAAGTGGCTACACCTTC
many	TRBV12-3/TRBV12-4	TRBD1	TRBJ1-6	CASSITDRGLWVFSPLHF	TGTGCCAGCAGTATCACCGACAGGGGGCTTTGGGTATTTTCACCCCTCCACTTT
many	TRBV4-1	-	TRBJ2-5	CASSHHKGEEETQYF	TGCGCCAGCAGCCACCACAAGGGGGAGGAAGAGACCCAGTACTTC
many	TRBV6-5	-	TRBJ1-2	CASSYRPGGGLGYTF	TGTGCCAGCAGTTACCGGCCGGGGGGCGGATTAGGCTACACCTTC
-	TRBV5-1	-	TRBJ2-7	CASSPIRGRSGEQYF	TGCGCCAGCAGCCCGATCAGGGGCCGTTCGGGGGAGCAGTACTTC